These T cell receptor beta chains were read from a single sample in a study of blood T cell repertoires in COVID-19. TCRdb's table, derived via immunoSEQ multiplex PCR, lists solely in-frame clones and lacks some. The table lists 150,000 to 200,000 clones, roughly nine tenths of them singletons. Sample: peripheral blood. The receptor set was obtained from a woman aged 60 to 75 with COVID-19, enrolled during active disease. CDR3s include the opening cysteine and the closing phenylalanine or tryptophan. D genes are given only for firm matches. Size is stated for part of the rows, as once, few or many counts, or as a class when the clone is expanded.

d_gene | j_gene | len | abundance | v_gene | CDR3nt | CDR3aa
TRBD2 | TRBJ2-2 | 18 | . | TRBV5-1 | TGCGCCAGCAGCTTCCGACTAGCGGGAGGGACGAACACCGGGGAGCTGTTTTTT | CASSFRLAGGTNTGELFF
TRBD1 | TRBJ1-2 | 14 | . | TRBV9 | TGTGCCAGCAGCGTAGAGCAGGGGGTACGGGGCTACACCTTC | CASSVEQGVRGYTF
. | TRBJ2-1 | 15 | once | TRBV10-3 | TGTGCCATCAGTAAATACTCGGGACATTACGATGAGCAGTTCTTC | CAISKYSGHYDEQFF
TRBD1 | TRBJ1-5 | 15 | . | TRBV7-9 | TGTGCCAGCAGCCGAGGGACAGGGGGCCGACAGCCCCAGCATTTT | CASSRGTGGRQPQHF
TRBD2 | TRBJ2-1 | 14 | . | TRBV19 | TGTGCCAGTATCCCGGGACTAGCGAGCAATGAGCAGTTCTTC | CASIPGLASNEQFF
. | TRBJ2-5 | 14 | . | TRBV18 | TGTGCCAGCTCACCACCGAACGGCCAAGAGACCCAGTACTTC | CASSPPNGQETQYF
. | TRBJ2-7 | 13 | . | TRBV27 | TGTGCCAGCAGTTTTCGGAGGAACTACGAGCAGTACTTC | CASSFRRNYEQYF
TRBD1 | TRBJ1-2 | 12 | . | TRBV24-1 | TGTGCCACCCGCGGGACAGGGGTCGGCTACACCTTC | CATRGTGVGYTF
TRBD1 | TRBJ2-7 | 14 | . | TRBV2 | TGTGCCAGCAGCAGACAGGGGGCGATGGGCGAGCAGTACTTC | CASSRQGAMGEQYF
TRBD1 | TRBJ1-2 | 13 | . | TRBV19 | TGTGCCAGTAGTTTCAGGGGGGAATATGGCTACACCTTC | CASSFRGEYGYTF
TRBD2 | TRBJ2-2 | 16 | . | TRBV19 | TGTGCCAGTAGTATACCTGTAGCGGGAGGGGCCGGGGAGCTGTTTTTT | CASSIPVAGGAGELFF
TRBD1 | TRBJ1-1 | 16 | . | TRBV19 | TGTGCCAGTAGTATGAGGCCAGGGGGCGCAAGAACTGAAGCTTTCTTT | CASSMRPGGARTEAFF
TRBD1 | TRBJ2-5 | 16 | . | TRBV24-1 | TGTGCCACCAGTGATATAGCCGGGACAGGGGGAGAGACCCAGTACTTC | CATSDIAGTGGETQYF
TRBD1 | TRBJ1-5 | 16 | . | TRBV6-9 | TGTGCCAGCAGTTATAAAGGGACAGGGGGTTATCAGCCCCAGCATTTT | CASSYKGTGGYQPQHF
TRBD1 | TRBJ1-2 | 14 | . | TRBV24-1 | TGTGCCACCAGTGAGAACAGGGGTGACTATGGCTACACCTTC | CATSENRGDYGYTF
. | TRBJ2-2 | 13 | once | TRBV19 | TGTGCCAGTAGTATGACAGCAGTTGGGGAGCTGTTTTTT | CASSMTAVGELFF
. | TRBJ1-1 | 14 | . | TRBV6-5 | TGTGCCAGCAGTTACTCGTTGTCGGTGACTGAAGCTTTCTTT | CASSYSLSVTEAFF
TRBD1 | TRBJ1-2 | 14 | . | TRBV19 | TGTGCCAGTAGTATCGATCCAGGGGGCGCAGGCTACACCTTC | CASSIDPGGAGYTF
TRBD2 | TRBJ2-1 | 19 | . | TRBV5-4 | TGTGCCAGCAGCTTGGGACTACTTGGCCCCGCGGGAGTTGGAAATGAGCAGTTCTTC | CASSLGLLGPAGVGNEQFF
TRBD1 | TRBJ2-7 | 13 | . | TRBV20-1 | TGCAGTGCTAGTGAACTCGACAGGGGAGTATCGTACTTC | CSASELDRGVSYF
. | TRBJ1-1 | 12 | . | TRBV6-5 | TGTGCCAGCAGTTACTCGAGAGGGGAAGCTTTCTTT | CASSYSRGEAFF
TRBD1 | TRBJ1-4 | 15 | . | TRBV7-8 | TGTGCCAGCAGCTTGCCGGGACAGGGACATGAAAAACTGTTTTTT | CASSLPGQGHEKLFF
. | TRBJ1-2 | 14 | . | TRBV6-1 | TGTGCCAGCAGTGAACAGAGACAGTCCTATGGCTACACCTTC | CASSEQRQSYGYTF
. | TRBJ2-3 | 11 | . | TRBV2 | TGTGCCAGCAGTTCAGAAGATACGCAGTATTTT | CASSSEDTQYF
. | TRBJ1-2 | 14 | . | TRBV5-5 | TGTGCCAGCAGAGCCACGGGGGGGGCCGAGGGCTACACCTTC | CASRATGGAEGYTF
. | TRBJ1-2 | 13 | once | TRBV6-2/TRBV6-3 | TGTGCCAGCAGTTACCGGCAGGGATATGGCTACACCTTC | CASSYRQGYGYTF
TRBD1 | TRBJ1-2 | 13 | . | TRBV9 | TGTGCCAGCAGCACCACAGGGGGCGTCGGCTACACCTTC | CASSTTGGVGYTF
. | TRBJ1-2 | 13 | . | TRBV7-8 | TGTGCCACCTCGCCCAGGTCGAACTATGGCTACACCTTC | CATSPRSNYGYTF
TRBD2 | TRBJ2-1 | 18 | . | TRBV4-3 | TGCGCCAGCAGCCAATCGATCCCCGGGACTAGCGGGATTTATGAGCAGTTCTTC | CASSQSIPGTSGIYEQFF
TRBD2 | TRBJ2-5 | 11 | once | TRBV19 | TGTGCCACCCTCGGAGGGGACTACTTTTACTTC | CATLGGDYFYF
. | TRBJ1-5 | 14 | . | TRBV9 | TGTGCCAGCAGTGGAGGGGACCCCAATCAGCCCCAGCATTTT | CASSGGDPNQPQHF
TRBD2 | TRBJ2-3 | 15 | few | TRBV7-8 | TGTGCCAGCATCATAGACGGGACTAGCGGTGATACGCAGTATTTT | CASIIDGTSGDTQYF
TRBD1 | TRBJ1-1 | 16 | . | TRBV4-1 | TGCGCCAGCAGCCGAACCGGGACAGGGAGTAACACTGAAGCTTTCTTT | CASSRTGTGSNTEAFF
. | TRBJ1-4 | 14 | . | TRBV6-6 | TGTGCCAGCAGTTATTGGGAGACTAATGAAAAACTGTTTTTT | CASSYWETNEKLFF
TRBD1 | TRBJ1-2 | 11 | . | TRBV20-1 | TGCAGTGCTTACAGGGGCTATGGCTACACCTTC | CSAYRGYGYTF
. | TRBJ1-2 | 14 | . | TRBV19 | TGTGCCACCCGGGGGGCCGTAGTTAACTATGGCTACACCTTC | CATRGAVVNYGYTF
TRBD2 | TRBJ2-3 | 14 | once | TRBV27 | TGTGCCAGCAGTTTACCTAGCGGGACAGATACGCAGTATTTT | CASSLPSGTDTQYF
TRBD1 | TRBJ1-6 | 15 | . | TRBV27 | TGTGCCAGCAGTCCTCAGACAGGGCTTTTGTCACCCCTCCACTTT | CASSPQTGLLSPLHF
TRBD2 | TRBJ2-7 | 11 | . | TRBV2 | TGTGCCAGCAATAGGCGGGAGATGAAGTACTTC | CASNRREMKYF
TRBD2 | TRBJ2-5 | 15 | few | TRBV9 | TGTGCCAGCAGCGGTAGCGGGATAGCAGGAGAGACCCAGTACTTC | CASSGSGIAGETQYF
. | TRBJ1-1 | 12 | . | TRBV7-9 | TGTGCCAGCAATAACATGGGCGCTGAAGCTTTCTTT | CASNNMGAEAFF
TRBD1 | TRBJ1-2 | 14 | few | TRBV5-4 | TGTGCCAGCAGCTTAGGACAGGGGAACGGTGGCTACACCTTC | CASSLGQGNGGYTF
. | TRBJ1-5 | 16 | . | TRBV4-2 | TGTGCCAGCAGCCAAGATTCATCGGGAGTCGATCAGCCCCAGCATTTT | CASSQDSSGVDQPQHF
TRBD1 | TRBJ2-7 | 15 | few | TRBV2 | TGTGCCAGCAGTTTGTCAGGGGGAAGAGCCTACGAGCAGTACTTC | CASSLSGGRAYEQYF
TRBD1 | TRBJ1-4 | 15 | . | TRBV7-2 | TGTGCCAGCAGCGGCCTCGGGACAGGGCATGAAAAACTGTTTTTT | CASSGLGTGHEKLFF
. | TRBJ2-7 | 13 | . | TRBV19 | TGTGCCAGTCGGGACTCCACCTCCTACGAGCAGTACTTC | CASRDSTSYEQYF
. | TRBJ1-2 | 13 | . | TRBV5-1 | TGCGCCAGCAGCTTGGGACAGGAGATGGACTACACCTTC | CASSLGQEMDYTF
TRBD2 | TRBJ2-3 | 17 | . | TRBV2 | TGTGCCAGCAGTGTACAGACTAGCGGGAGGGGCACAGATACGCAGTATTTT | CASSVQTSGRGTDTQYF
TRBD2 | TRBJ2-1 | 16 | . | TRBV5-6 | TGTGCCAGCAGCTTCCGGACTAGTTCACCTTACAATGAGCAGTTCTTC | CASSFRTSSPYNEQFF
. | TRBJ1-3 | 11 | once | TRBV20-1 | TGCAGTGCCTCGGGGGGAAACACCATATATTTT | CSASGGNTIYF